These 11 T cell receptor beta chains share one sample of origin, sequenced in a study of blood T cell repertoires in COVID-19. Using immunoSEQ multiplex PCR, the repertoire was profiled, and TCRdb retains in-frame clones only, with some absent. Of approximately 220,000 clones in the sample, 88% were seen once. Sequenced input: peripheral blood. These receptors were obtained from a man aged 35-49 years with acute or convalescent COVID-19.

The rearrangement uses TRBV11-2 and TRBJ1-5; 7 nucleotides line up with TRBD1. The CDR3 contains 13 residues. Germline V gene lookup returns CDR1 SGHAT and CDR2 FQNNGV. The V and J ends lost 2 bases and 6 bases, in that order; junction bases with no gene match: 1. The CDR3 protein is CASSLQGGQPQHF. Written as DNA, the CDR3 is TGTGCCAGCAGCTTACAGGGGGGTCAGCCCCAGCATTTT.

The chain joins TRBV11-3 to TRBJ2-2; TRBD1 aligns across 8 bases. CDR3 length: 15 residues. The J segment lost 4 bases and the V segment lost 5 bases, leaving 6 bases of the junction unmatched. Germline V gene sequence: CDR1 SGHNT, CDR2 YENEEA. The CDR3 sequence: CASSPDRAGTGELFF. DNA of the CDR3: TGTGCCAGCAGCCCGGACAGGGCGGGCACCGGGGAGCTGTTTTTT.

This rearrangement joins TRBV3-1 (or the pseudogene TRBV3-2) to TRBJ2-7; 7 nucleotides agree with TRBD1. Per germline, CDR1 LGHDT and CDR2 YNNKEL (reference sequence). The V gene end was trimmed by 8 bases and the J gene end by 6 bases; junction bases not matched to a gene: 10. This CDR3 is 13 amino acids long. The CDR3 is CASRRQGSIEQYF. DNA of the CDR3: TGTGCCAGCCGACGACAGGGTTCCATCGAGCAGTACTTC.

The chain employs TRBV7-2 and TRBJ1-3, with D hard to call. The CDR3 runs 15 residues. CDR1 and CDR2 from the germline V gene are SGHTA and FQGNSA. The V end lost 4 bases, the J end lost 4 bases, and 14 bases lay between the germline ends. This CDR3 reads CASSSVWAAGNTIYF. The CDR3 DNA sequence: TGTGCCAGCAGCTCGGTGTGGGCTGCGGGAAACACCATATATTTT.

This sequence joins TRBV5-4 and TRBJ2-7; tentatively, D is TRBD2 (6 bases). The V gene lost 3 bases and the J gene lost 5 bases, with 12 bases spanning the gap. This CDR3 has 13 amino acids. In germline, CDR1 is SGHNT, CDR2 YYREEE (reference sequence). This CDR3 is CASSWGEQNEQYF. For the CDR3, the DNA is TGTGCCAGCAGCTGGGGGGAACAAAACGAGCAGTACTTC.

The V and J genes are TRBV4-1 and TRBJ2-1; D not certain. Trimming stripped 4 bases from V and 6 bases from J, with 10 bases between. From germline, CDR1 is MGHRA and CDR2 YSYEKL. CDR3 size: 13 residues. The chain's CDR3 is CASSRTYLNEQFF. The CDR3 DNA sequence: TGCGCCAGCAGCCGCACTTACCTCAATGAGCAGTTCTTC.

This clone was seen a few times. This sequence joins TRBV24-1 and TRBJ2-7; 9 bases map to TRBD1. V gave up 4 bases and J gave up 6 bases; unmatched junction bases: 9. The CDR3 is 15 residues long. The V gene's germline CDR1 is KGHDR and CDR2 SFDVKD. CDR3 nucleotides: TGTGCCACCAGTGACCGGGGGGACAGGGCCTCCGAGCAGTACTTC. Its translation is CATSDRGDRASEQYF.

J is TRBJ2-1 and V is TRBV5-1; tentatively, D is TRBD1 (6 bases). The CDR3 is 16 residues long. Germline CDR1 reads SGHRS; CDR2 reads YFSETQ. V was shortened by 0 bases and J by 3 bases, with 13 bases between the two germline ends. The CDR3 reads CASSLASGTLYNEQFF. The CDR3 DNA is TGCGCCAGCAGCTTGGCGTCCGGGACACTCTACAATGAGCAGTTCTTC.

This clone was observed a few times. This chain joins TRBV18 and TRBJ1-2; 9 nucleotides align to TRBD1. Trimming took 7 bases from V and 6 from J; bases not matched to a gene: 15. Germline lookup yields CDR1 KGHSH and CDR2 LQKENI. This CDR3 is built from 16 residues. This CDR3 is CASLPGAGTGSNGYTF. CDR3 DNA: TGTGCCAGCTTACCTGGGGCCGGGACAGGGTCCAATGGCTACACCTTC.

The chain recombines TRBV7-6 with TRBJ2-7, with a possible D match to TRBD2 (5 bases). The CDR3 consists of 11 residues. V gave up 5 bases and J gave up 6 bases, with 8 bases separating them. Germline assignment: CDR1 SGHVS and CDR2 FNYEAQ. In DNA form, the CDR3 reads TGTGCCAGCAGCCCGGGGTCCGAGCAGTACTTC. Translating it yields CASSPGSEQYF.

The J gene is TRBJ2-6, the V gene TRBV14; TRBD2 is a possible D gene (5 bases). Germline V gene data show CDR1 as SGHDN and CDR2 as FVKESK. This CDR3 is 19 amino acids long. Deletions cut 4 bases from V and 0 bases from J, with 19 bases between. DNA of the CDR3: TGTGCCAGCAGCCCTCGGGGTGAGGGTCCCGTCTCTGGGGCCAACGTCCTGACTTTC. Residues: CASSPRGEGPVSGANVLTF. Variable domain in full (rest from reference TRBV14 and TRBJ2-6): EAGVTQFPSHSVIEKGQTVTLRCDPISGHDNLYWYRRVMGKEIKFLLHFVKESKQDESGMPNNRFLAERTGGTYSTLKVQPAELEDSGVYFCASSPRGEGPVSGANVLTFGAGSRLTVL.